These T cell receptor beta chains were read from a single sample in a study of blood T cells in healthy people across ages. TCRdb passed the 5' RACE reads through MiXCR, listing each CDR3 protein once. The sample lists fewer than 700,000 distinct CDR3 sequences; around 38% were seen once. The sample was blood. All receptors derive from a man older than 75 in good health. Both conserved end residues are trimmed from each CDR3.

V gene: TRBV7-9; J gene: TRBJ2-1; CDR3 protein: ASSPVRIGLEYNEQF
V gene: TRBV4-3; J gene: TRBJ1-2; CDR3 protein: ASSQVRGQGVPIFYGYT
V gene: TRBV27; J gene: TRBJ2-3; CDR3 protein: ASPTHLHGGETDTQY
V gene: TRBV27; J gene: TRBJ1-1; CDR3 protein: ASRGYSYTEAF
V gene: TRBV7-2; J gene: TRBJ1-6; CDR3 protein: ASSLDSLNNSPLH
V gene: TRBV4-2; J gene: TRBJ2-1; CDR3 protein: ASSPSLQVLNEQF
V gene: TRBV29-1; J gene: TRBJ2-1; CDR3 protein: SVEGVGGLSSYNEQF
V gene: TRBV11-2; J gene: TRBJ2-1; CDR3 protein: ASSSGRGGSHQETQF
V gene: TRBV4-3; J gene: TRBJ2-4; CDR3 protein: ASADSLAKNIQY
V gene: TRBV3-1; J gene: TRBJ2-7; CDR3 protein: ASSPPGTSGSYEQY
V gene: TRBV18; J gene: TRBJ2-1; CDR3 protein: ASSIRTGFNEQF
V gene: TRBV6-6; J gene: TRBJ1-6; CDR3 protein: ASNIGRDNSPLH
V gene: TRBV7-2; J gene: TRBJ2-3; CDR3 protein: ASSSLGGYTDTQY
V gene: TRBV4-2; J gene: TRBJ2-2; CDR3 protein: ASSQEPGGNTGELF
V gene: TRBV20-1; J gene: TRBJ1-5; CDR3 protein: SGSGALENNQPQH
V gene: TRBV7-9; J gene: TRBJ1-1; CDR3 protein: ASSLAQGVGAF
V gene: TRBV5-1; J gene: TRBJ2-1; CDR3 protein: ASSALIGNEQF
V gene: TRBV10-2; J gene: TRBJ2-3; CDR3 protein: ASSEGAPDTQY
V gene: TRBV6-6; J gene: TRBJ2-6; CDR3 protein: ASSSGRTNSGANVLT
V gene: TRBV7-8; J gene: TRBJ2-3; CDR3 protein: ASSALVFTDTQY
V gene: TRBV6-2/TRBV6-3; J gene: TRBJ1-6; CDR3 protein: ASSYVLGQDLGSPLH
V gene: TRBV4-1; J gene: TRBJ1-6; CDR3 protein: ASSQERTGYVNSPLH
V gene: TRBV6-2/TRBV6-3; J gene: TRBJ2-3; CDR3 protein: ANSSPTRGEGLAWYTQY
V gene: TRBV6-2/TRBV6-3; J gene: TRBJ2-3; CDR3 protein: ASRPLAGGGTDTQY
V gene: TRBV12-3/TRBV12-4; J gene: TRBJ2-7; CDR3 protein: ASSISGTLAYEQY
V gene: TRBV20-1; J gene: TRBJ2-3; CDR3 protein: SAIGTDTQY
V gene: TRBV20-1; J gene: TRBJ2-1; CDR3 protein: SANGLAGADYNEQF
V gene: TRBV20-1; J gene: TRBJ1-2; CDR3 protein: SASALGDREIYT
V gene: TRBV14; J gene: TRBJ2-5; CDR3 protein: ASSRGAGLSSAETQY
V gene: TRBV5-1; J gene: TRBJ1-1; CDR3 protein: ASSGWEVTEAF
V gene: TRBV27; J gene: TRBJ1-5; CDR3 protein: ASSTDRGGNQPQH
V gene: TRBV30; J gene: NA; CDR3 protein: AWSGTSGGEETQY
V gene: TRBV20-1; J gene: NA; CDR3 protein: SGKLPQRDPYEQY
V gene: TRBV12-3/TRBV12-4; J gene: TRBJ2-3; CDR3 protein: ASSPSGRALNTQY
V gene: TRBV7-2; J gene: TRBJ1-1; CDR3 protein: ASSLRIDNTEAF
V gene: TRBV2; J gene: TRBJ1-1; CDR3 protein: ASTLGQNTEAF
V gene: TRBV3-1; J gene: TRBJ2-6; CDR3 protein: ASSHPGSGANVLT
V gene: TRBV5-1; J gene: TRBJ1-5; CDR3 protein: AGSLGAGSDQPQH
V gene: TRBV6-5; J gene: TRBJ2-6; CDR3 protein: ASSYSPRRTALSGANVLT
V gene: TRBV28; J gene: TRBJ2-5; CDR3 protein: ASRRPGLVGGGLETQY
V gene: TRBV20-1; J gene: TRBJ2-5; CDR3 protein: SARVGERPREQY
V gene: TRBV20-1; J gene: TRBJ2-3; CDR3 protein: SARERHGMERDTQY
V gene: TRBV7-2; J gene: TRBJ2-1; CDR3 protein: ASTRDRANEQF
V gene: TRBV6-4; J gene: TRBJ2-3; CDR3 protein: ASSDPGGNTQY
V gene: TRBV7-2; J gene: TRBJ2-2; CDR3 protein: ASSLRTSVGTGELF
V gene: TRBV10-3; J gene: TRBJ2-3; CDR3 protein: AISGTAVAATDTQY